These 27 T cell receptor beta chains share one sample of origin, sequenced in a study of regulatory T cells in long-lasting Graves disease. Time point denoted: persistent/refractory GD, antithyroid drugs over 5 years with positive TRAb. Researchers made the TCR library from RNA that was extracted from PBMCs. Building of the TCR beta libraries involved iRepertoire HTBI primers and Arm-PCR of CDR3 regions. Using its own MiXCR run on the multiplex PCR reads, TCRdb lists one record per CDR3 protein. Of 350,000 to 450,000 distinct CDR3 sequences listed, about 20% were seen once; the top ten hold about a fifth. The material sequenced was peripheral blood mononuclear cells (PBMCs), taken when the disease was refractory, from a patient treated with antithyroid drugs. Source of these receptors: a female donor with Graves disease.

This clonotype was counted only a few times. The chain employs TRBV6-1 and TRBJ2-1, with 7 bases aligning to TRBD2. The germline V gene encodes CDR1 MNHNS and CDR2 SASEGT. This CDR3 contains 14 residues. V dropped 6 bases and J dropped 7; count of bases not matched to a gene: 9. CDR3 sequence: CASRAGLVTNEQFF. Written as DNA, the CDR3 is TGTGCCAGCAGGGCCGGACTAGTAACTAATGAGCAGTTCTTC.

This clonotype was seen ten or more times. The V gene is TRBV11-1, the J gene TRBJ2-7, with 8 nucleotides matching TRBD2. Germline lookup yields CDR1 SGHAT and CDR2 FQDESV (reference sequence). The CDR3 sequence is 15 residues long. V shed 5 bases and J 6 bases; nucleotides not matched to a gene: 12. The CDR3 protein is CASSRGAGGSGEQYF. CDR3 nucleotides: TGTGCCAGCAGCCGCGGGGCGGGAGGTTCGGGCGAGCAGTACTTC.

This clonotype was found many times. The chain links TRBV10-3 to TRBJ1-2; TRBD1 agrees at 7 bases. V lost 4 bases to trimming and J lost 3 bases; unmatched junction nucleotides: 2. The CDR3 is made up of 13 amino acids. The germline V gene has CDR1 ENHRY and CDR2 SYGVKD. The DNA for the CDR3 is TGTGCCATCAGTGCGCAGGGGGACTATGGCTACACCTTC. This codes for CAISAQGDYGYTF.

This clonotype was counted a few times. The J gene is TRBJ1-1, the V gene TRBV7-2; D perhaps matches TRBD1 (6 bases). The CDR3 covers 16 residues. The V and J ends lost 4 bases and 1 base respectively, with 16 bases between them. Germline V CDR1 and CDR2: SGHTA, FQGNSA. CDR3 DNA sequence: TGTGCCAGCAGCTCCTCGACAGGCGTAGGGAACACTGAAGCTTTCTTT. It is translated as CASSSSTGVGNTEAFF.

The chain recombines TRBV6-9 with TRBJ2-2; D is perhaps TRBD1 or TRBD2 (5 bases each). The V gene lost 3 bases and the J gene lost 7 bases, with 18 bases spanning the gap. There are 16 residues in the CDR3. Germline V gives CDR1 MNHGY, CDR2 SVAAGI. The CDR3 nucleotides are TGTGCCAGCAGTTACCAGGGACCCGGGATACTCGGGGAGCTGTTTTTT. As protein: CASSYQGPGILGELFF.

In the case of this clonotype: At one end, the junction sequence differs from germline, possibly due to a read error. V usage is TRBV30 and J usage is TRBJ2-4, with D perhaps matching TRBD1 or TRBD2 (7 bases each). Per the germline V gene, CDR1 is GTSNPN and CDR2 is SVGIG (reference sequence). CDR3 length: 15 residues. DNA for the CDR3: TGTGCCTGGAGCCCAGGGGGGGGATCTTTGAACACTCAGTACTTC. It yields the protein CAWSPGGGSLNTQYF.

In its sample, this clonotype was seen many times. This sequence joins TRBV10-1 and TRBJ2-5; 9 bases fit TRBD1. Per germline, CDR1 WNHNN and CDR2 SYGVQD (reference sequence). CDR3 length: 13 residues. J gave up 3 bases and V 5 bases, and 1 base lay outside the gene matches. This chain's CDR3 is CASSRTGEETQYF. In nucleotides, the CDR3 is TGCGCCAGCAGTAGGACAGGGGAAGAGACCCAGTACTTC.

The genes are TRBV7-2 and TRBJ1-1; 7 bases fit TRBD1. Trimming at V came to 5 bases and at J to 5 bases, leaving 11 bases not matched to a gene. Germline V gene sequence: CDR1 SGHTA, CDR2 FQGNSA. CDR3 length: 15 amino acids. CDR3 sequence (DNA): TGTGCCAGCAGCCAGAGACAGGGATTGGGGACTGAAGCTTTCTTT. It yields the protein CASSQRQGLGTEAFF.

V gene TRBV9 combines with J gene TRBJ2-7, with 9 bases matching TRBD2. Germline lookup yields CDR1 SGDLS and CDR2 YYNGEE. CDR3 length equals 15 residues. V lost 1 base, J lost 3 bases, and 5 bases stayed unmatched. CDR3 sequence reads: CASSVRAGGLYEQYF. As DNA, the CDR3 is TGTGCCAGCAGCGTAAGGGCGGGAGGGCTCTACGAGCAGTACTTC.

The chain employs TRBV7-2 and TRBJ1-5; D is uncertain. The V end lost 1 base, the J end lost 0 bases, and 16 bases lay between the germline ends. CDR1 is SGHTA, CDR2 FQGNSA, per germline. This CDR3 comprises 18 residues. The CDR3 sequence: CASSLDPPDVYSNQPQHF. Written as DNA, the CDR3 is TGTGCCAGCAGCTTAGATCCCCCGGACGTATATAGCAATCAGCCCCAGCATTTT.

This sequence joins TRBV2 and TRBJ1-4; D gene ambiguous. The V end was cut by 3 bases, the J end by 10 bases, with 12 bases between. CDR3 length equals 13 residues. CDR1 SNHLY and CDR2 FYNNEI come from the germline V gene. CDR3 sequence: CASSEVNFGKLFF. The CDR3 DNA is TGTGCCAGCAGTGAGGTCAATTTCGGAAAACTGTTTTTT. The whole variable domain, remainder taken from reference TRBV2 and TRBJ1-4, is EPEVTQTPSHQVTQMGQEVILRCVPISNHLYFYWYRQILGQKVEFLVSFYNNEISEKSEIFDDQFSVERPDGSNFTLKIRSTKLEDSAMYFCASSEVNFGKLFFGSGTQLSVL.

The sample holds a few counts of this clonotype. The chain is built from TRBV7-2 and TRBJ2-3; D not certain. The CDR3 sequence is 16 residues long. V was pared by 2 bases and J by 7 bases, with 19 bases between. CDR1 and CDR2 (germline): SGHTA, FQGNSA. The CDR3 DNA follows: TGTGCCAGCAGCTTAACCGGTAGTACCAAACCTCATACGCAGTATTTT. Translating gives CASSLTGSTKPHTQYF.

This chain uses TRBV7-6 with TRBJ2-5; D might be TRBD2 (6 bases). Germline assignment: CDR1 SGHVS and CDR2 FNYEAQ. The V and J ends lost 1 base and 5 bases respectively, with 17 bases between them. The CDR3 length is 16 residues. The CDR3 here is CASSLGSGGDFETQYF. The DNA of the CDR3 is TGTGCCAGCAGCTTAGGTAGTGGAGGGGATTTCGAGACCCAGTACTTC.

This clonotype has ten or more counts. The J gene is TRBJ2-5, the V gene TRBV6-1, with D perhaps given as TRBD1 or TRBD2 (6 bases each). V was clipped by 2 bases and J by 1 base, with 8 bases between them. The CDR3 spans 14 residues. Germline V gene lookup returns CDR1 MNHNS and CDR2 SASEGT. CDR3 sequence (DNA): TGTGCCAGCAGTGAATGGGGGGCCCAAGAGACCCAGTACTTC. Its protein product is CASSEWGAQETQYF.

This clonotype showed up just a few times. The chain links TRBV24-1 to TRBJ1-1, with TRBD1 matching 11 bases. This CDR3 comprises 14 residues. The V segment lost 7 bases and the J segment 1 base; nucleotides outside the gene matches: 1. Germline V lookup: CDR1 KGHDR, CDR2 SFDVKD. The CDR3 nucleotides are TGTGCCACCAGGGGACAGGGGGAGAACACTGAAGCTTTCTTT. Protein: CATRGQGENTEAFF.

The chain has TRBV7-9 and TRBJ2-7; no clear D gene. Germline V gene lookup returns CDR1 SEHNR and CDR2 FQNEAQ (reference sequence). Trimming stripped 8 bases from V and 6 bases from J, with 11 bases between. There are 11 residues in the CDR3. DNA for the CDR3: TGTGCCAGCTGCGCGTCGGGCGAGCAGTACTTC. It specifies CASCASGEQYF. Filled out from reference TRBV7-9 and TRBJ2-7, the complete variable domain reads DTGVSQNPRHKITKRGQNVTFRCDPISEHNRLYWYRQTLGQGPEFLTYFQNEAQLEKSRLLSDRFSAERPKGSFSTLEIQRTEQGDSAMYLCASCASGEQYFGPGTRLTVT.

This clonotype showed up many times. This chain joins TRBV11-2 and TRBJ2-7; TRBD2 might be the D (6 bases). In germline, CDR1 is SGHAT, CDR2 FQNNGV. The V and J ends lost 5 bases and 3 bases respectively, with 17 bases between them. The CDR3 runs 15 residues. The CDR3 is CASSPSRWGGYEQYF. The CDR3 DNA reads as TGTGCCAGCAGCCCTAGTAGATGGGGAGGCTACGAGCAGTACTTC.

This clonotype has at least ten counts. The rearrangement links TRBV11-3 to TRBJ2-2; 8 bases match TRBD1. V dropped 0 bases and J dropped 2; count of bases not matched to a gene: 8. The CDR3 sequence is 18 residues long. Germline V CDR1 and CDR2: SGHNT, YENEEA. The chain's CDR3 is CASSLEPVGTGNTGELFF. The CDR3 DNA is TGTGCCAGCAGCTTAGAGCCGGTCGGGACAGGTAACACCGGGGAGCTGTTTTTT.

Of note for this clonotype: A read error may be the cause here, since a much bigger clone is one base away. For the CDR3, the DNA is TGTGCCAGCAGCTCGGTCCCTACAGATAACACTGAAACTTTCTTT. Its protein is CASSSVPTDNTETFF. The rearrangement uses TRBV9 and TRBJ1-1; D uncertain. The CDR3 contains 15 residues. Germline V gene lookup returns CDR1 SGDLS and CDR2 YYNGEE.

This clonotype was counted ten times or more. V and J are TRBV10-3 and TRBJ2-5; 9 bases map to TRBD1. This CDR3 is 13 amino acids long. J lost 4 bases, V lost 4 bases, and 1 base had no gene match. Germline V gives CDR1 ENHRY, CDR2 SYGVKD. CDR3 loop: CAISGDRAETQYF. The CDR3 nucleotides are TGTGCCATCAGTGGGGACAGGGCAGAGACCCAGTACTTC.

A few counts support this clonotype. The rearrangement uses TRBV30 and TRBJ2-7; TRBD1 aligns across 7 bases. Per germline, CDR1 GTSNPN and CDR2 SVGIG (reference sequence). J gave up 7 bases and V 8 bases, and 11 bases lay outside the gene matches. The CDR3 totals 12 residues. CDR3 nucleotides: TGTGCCGGAGAGACAGGGAGAAGGGAGCAGTACTTC. This gives the protein CAGETGRREQYF. The full variable domain, in which reference TRBV30 and TRBJ2-7 provide the parts outside the CDR3, is SQTIHQWPATLVQPVGSPLSLECTVEGTSNPNLYWYRQAAGRGLQLLFYSVGIGQISSEVPQNLSASRPQDRQFILSSKKLLLSDSGFYLCAGETGRREQYFGPGTRLTVT.

This clonotype has just a few counts. The chain has TRBV20-1 and TRBJ2-5; the D is unclear. CDR3 length equals 12 residues. Germline V gene data show CDR1 as DFQATT and CDR2 as SNEGSKA (reference sequence). Trimming shortened V by 3 bases and J by 4 bases, and 9 bases separated the two germline ends. The CDR3 DNA follows: TGCAGTGCTAGTCGTGATTCAGAGACCCAGTACTTC. Residues: CSASRDSETQYF.

This clonotype was detected ten times or more. The chain uses TRBV6-2 or TRBV6-3 and TRBJ2-5; 9 nucleotides line up with TRBD1. The V gene end was trimmed by 4 bases and the J gene end by 5 bases; junction bases not matched to a gene: 8. CDR3 length equals 15 residues. From germline, CDR1 is MNHEY and CDR2 SVGEGT. The CDR3 reads CASSSPTGGGETQYF. The CDR3 bases are TGTGCCAGCAGTTCCCCTACAGGGGGCGGCGAGACCCAGTACTTC.

On this clonotype itself: At one boundary the junction diverges from the germline segment, which might be a read error. The chain links TRBV6-1 to TRBJ1-1; D remains unclear. Germline CDR1 is MNHNS and CDR2 is SASEGT. The CDR3 is 14 residues long. The CDR3 loop reads CAGSAPLGDTEAFF. In nucleotides, the CDR3 is TGTGCCGGCAGTGCCCCCTTAGGAGACACTGAAGCTTTCTTT.

This clonotype was seen at least ten times. The chain combines TRBV13 with TRBJ1-2; D perhaps matches TRBD1 (5 bases). Trimming cost V 5 bases and J 6 bases, with 16 bases left between them. The CDR3 has 14 residues. The germline V gene has CDR1 PRHDT and CDR2 FYEKMQ (reference sequence). The CDR3 protein is CASSPRDVRNGYTF. Here the CDR3 DNA reads TGTGCCAGCAGCCCCAGGGACGTCCGGAATGGCTACACCTTC.

The gene calls are TRBV29-1 and TRBJ2-3; TRBD2 matches at 9 bases. V was clipped by 0 bases and J by 2 bases; unmatched bases: 9. The CDR3 runs to 17 residues. CDR1 and CDR2 from the germline V gene are SQVTM and ANQGSEA. The CDR3 coding sequence is TGCAGCGTTGAAGACATAGCGGGAGCCCTATACACAGATACGCAGTATTTT. It codes for CSVEDIAGALYTDTQYF.

This clonotype appeared many times. The chain is built from TRBV7-3 and TRBJ2-5, with a possible D match to TRBD1 (6 bases). There are 13 residues in the CDR3. Trimming removed 8 bases at V and 3 bases at J, with 13 bases between. CDR1 and CDR2 from the germline V gene are SGHTA and FQGTGA. CDR3 residues: CASGRSGEETQYF. The CDR3 DNA reads TGTGCCAGCGGGCGGTCAGGGGAAGAGACCCAGTACTTC.